This T cell receptor (beta chain) originates from a study of cytomegalovirus exposure and HLA in healthy donors. At the level of the study: For the approximately 430 genotyped donors, 80% to 90% fell within the Caucasian-associated ancestry cluster. Overall study results and limits: Cytomegalovirus-associated status was assigned to 164 TCR beta chains. Being productive about 90% or about 30% of the time was typical of most TCR beta V segments in an earlier analysis.

The PCR had 60 Vbeta and 13 Jbeta primers. The data were produced by immunoSEQ multiplex PCR, yet TCRdb's version contains in-frame clones alone and is incomplete. Of under 120,000 clones in the sample, 74% were seen once. In the case of this clone: Its antigen is unknown.

The receptor was isolated from a man aged 45-60 years in good health and CMV-seropositive. Sequencing input: PBMCs.

The CDR3 nucleotides read TGCGCCAGCAGCATCATCCCGGGACACACGAACACTGAAGCTTTCTTT. Encoded protein: CASSIIPGHTNTEAFF. This chain uses TRBV5-1 with TRBJ1-1, with D possibly TRBD1 on 6 matching bases. Germline V gene data show CDR1 as SGHRS and CDR2 as YFSETQ. Between the trimmed V and J ends, which lost 4 bases and 1 base, there was a span of 17 bases. The CDR3 is made up of 16 amino acids.